These 13 T cell receptor beta chains were sequenced from one sample in a study of T cell responses to AZD1222 COVID-19 vaccine. Here immunoSEQ multiplex PCR was the method, and the copy in TCRdb shows in-frame clones only, minus some. Among tens of thousands of clones listed, about nine tenths were seen once. This specimen was peripheral blood, taken 28 days after the second AZD1222 dose. The origin of the receptors is an adult who received the AZD1222 COVID-19 vaccine.

The chain uses TRBV10-3 and TRBJ1-5; D remains unclear. CDR1 ENHRY and CDR2 SYGVKD come from the germline V gene. V lost 5 bases and J 6 bases, leaving 20 bases between the germline ends. The CDR3 has 16 amino acids. This CDR3 is CAISSDRTNNGQPQHF. The CDR3 DNA reads as TGTGCCATCAGTTCAGACCGAACAAATAACGGTCAGCCCCAGCATTTT.

The V gene is TRBV27, the J gene TRBJ1-1; possibly TRBD1 for D (5 bases). Germline V gives CDR1 MNHEY, CDR2 SMNVEV (reference sequence). The CDR3 runs to 13 residues. V dropped 10 bases and J dropped 5 bases, with 17 bases sitting between them. CDR3 in amino acids: CATRLLGETEAFF. CDR3 nucleotide sequence: TGTGCCACTAGGCTGTTGGGGGAAACTGAAGCTTTCTTT.

The chain joins TRBV6-6 to TRBJ1-2; 7 bases agree with TRBD1. V lost 6 bases, J lost 8 bases, and 6 bases stayed unmatched. CDR1 and CDR2 (germline): MNHNY, SVGAGI (reference sequence). The CDR3 extends over 12 amino acids. CDR3 DNA: TGTGCCAGCAGCACAGGGGTGGGAGGCTACACCTTC. This gives the protein CASSTGVGGYTF.

The gene calls are TRBV18 and TRBJ2-1; 9 bases line up with TRBD2. The CDR3 sequence is 16 residues long. Germline CDR1 is KGHSH and CDR2 is LQKENI. Trimming removed 2 bases from V and 14 bases from J; junction bases left unmatched: 16. The CDR3 region is CASSPARSSGGRWEFF. The CDR3 bases are TGTGCCAGCTCACCAGCTCGTAGTAGCGGGGGCCGGTGGGAGTTCTTC.

CDR3 nucleotide sequence: TGTGCCAGCAGTGAAGCGTTAGGTCTCGATCAGCCCCAGCATTTT. Protein sequence: CASSEALGLDQPQHF. The chain joins TRBV2 to TRBJ1-5; no reliable D call. Trimming took off 0 bases at V and 5 bases at J, with 11 bases between the two ends. This CDR3 is 15 amino acids long. Germline-derived CDR1 and CDR2 are SNHLY and FYNNEI.

This sequence joins TRBV6-5 and TRBJ2-1; the D gene is possibly TRBD2 (6 bases). CDR3 length: 14 residues. Germline CDR1 MNHEY, CDR2 SVGAGI. Deletions cut 8 bases from V and 2 bases from J, with 13 bases between. The CDR3 DNA follows: TGTGCCAGCTCGGGGGACCAAACCTACAATGAGCAGTTCTTC. Translating gives CASSGDQTYNEQFF.

This clone was seen a handful of times. The chain employs TRBV27 and TRBJ2-7; tentatively, D is TRBD1 or TRBD2 (7 bases each). Trimming took off 3 bases at V and 2 bases at J, with 14 bases between the two ends. The CDR3 spans 15 residues. Germline V gene lookup returns CDR1 MNHEY and CDR2 SMNVEV (reference sequence). The CDR3 DNA follows: TGTGCCAGCAGTTTTAGCAGGGGGGGAACCTACGAGCAGTACTTC. Translation gives CASSFSRGGTYEQYF.

This clone has just one count. The chain combines TRBV6-5 with TRBJ1-1; TRBD1 matches at 10 bases. Germline V lookup: CDR1 MNHEY, CDR2 SVGAGI. J was trimmed by 10 bases and V by 5 bases; bases with no gene match: 13. CDR3 length: 15 amino acids. The CDR3 reads CASSRDRGSFFLAFF. CDR3 DNA: TGTGCCAGCAGTAGGGACAGGGGATCTTTTTTTCTAGCTTTCTTT.

The J gene is TRBJ1-2, the V gene TRBV19; D possibly corresponds to TRBD1 (5 bases). Per germline, CDR1 LNHDA and CDR2 SQIVND (reference sequence). V was pared by 6 bases and J by 8 bases, with 19 bases between. CDR3 size: 14 residues. In DNA, the CDR3 is TGTGCCAGTAGCCCGACCTATCAGGGTGTAGGCTACACCTTC. As protein: CASSPTYQGVGYTF.

The CDR3 sequence is CASSLSLNTGELFF. The CDR3 DNA reads as TGTGCCAGCAGCCTATCACTAAACACCGGGGAGCTGTTTTTT. The chain has TRBV5-6 and TRBJ2-2; the D is unclear. The CDR3 has 14 residues. The V and J ends lost 4 bases and 2 bases respectively, with 9 bases between them. CDR1 and CDR2 from the germline V gene are SGHDT and YYEEEE.

This clone was seen just once. The V and J genes are TRBV28 and TRBJ1-2; possible D gene TRBD1, 5 bases. The germline gives CDR1 MDHEN, CDR2 SYDVKM. V lost 3 bases, J lost 4 bases, and 6 bases lay in between. The CDR3 sequence is 12 residues long. The CDR3 sequence: CASSLQGYGYTF. In nucleotides, the CDR3 is TGTGCCAGCAGTTTGCAGGGCTATGGCTACACCTTC.

The rearrangement uses TRBV18 and TRBJ2-7; 7 bases line up with TRBD2. Germline lookup yields CDR1 KGHSH and CDR2 LQKENI. CDR3 length: 13 residues. The V gene end was trimmed by 4 bases and the J gene end by 3 bases; junction bases not matched to a gene: 3. In nucleotides, the CDR3 is TGTGCCAGCTCACAGGGCGGGAGCTACGAGCAGTACTTC. The encoded protein is CASSQGGSYEQYF.

The V gene is TRBV12-3 or TRBV12-4, the J gene TRBJ2-3; perhaps TRBD2 as D (5 bases). This CDR3 is built from 12 residues. V gave up 2 bases and J gave up 6 bases, with 6 bases separating them. CDR3 DNA sequence: TGTGCCAGCAGTTTAAGGACTGATACGCAGTATTTT. Translated, it gives CASSLRTDTQYF.